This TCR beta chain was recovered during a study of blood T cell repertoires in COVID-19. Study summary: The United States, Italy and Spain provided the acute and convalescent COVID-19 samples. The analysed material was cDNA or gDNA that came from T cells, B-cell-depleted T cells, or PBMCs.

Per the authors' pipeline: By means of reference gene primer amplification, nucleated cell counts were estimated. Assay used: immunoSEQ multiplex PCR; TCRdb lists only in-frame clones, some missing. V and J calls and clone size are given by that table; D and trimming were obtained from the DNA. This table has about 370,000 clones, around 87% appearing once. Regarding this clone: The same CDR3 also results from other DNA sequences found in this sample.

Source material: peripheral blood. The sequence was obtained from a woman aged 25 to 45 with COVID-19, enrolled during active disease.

The DNA of the CDR3 is TGTGCCAGCTCACCACTCAGGGGTTCCTACGAGCAGTACTTC. As protein: CASSPLRGSYEQYF. This chain joins TRBV18 and TRBJ2-7, with a tentative D call TRBD1 (6 bases). The V end was cut by 1 base, the J end by 1 base, with 8 bases between. Germline-derived CDR1 and CDR2 are KGHSH and LQKENI. CDR3 size: 14 residues.